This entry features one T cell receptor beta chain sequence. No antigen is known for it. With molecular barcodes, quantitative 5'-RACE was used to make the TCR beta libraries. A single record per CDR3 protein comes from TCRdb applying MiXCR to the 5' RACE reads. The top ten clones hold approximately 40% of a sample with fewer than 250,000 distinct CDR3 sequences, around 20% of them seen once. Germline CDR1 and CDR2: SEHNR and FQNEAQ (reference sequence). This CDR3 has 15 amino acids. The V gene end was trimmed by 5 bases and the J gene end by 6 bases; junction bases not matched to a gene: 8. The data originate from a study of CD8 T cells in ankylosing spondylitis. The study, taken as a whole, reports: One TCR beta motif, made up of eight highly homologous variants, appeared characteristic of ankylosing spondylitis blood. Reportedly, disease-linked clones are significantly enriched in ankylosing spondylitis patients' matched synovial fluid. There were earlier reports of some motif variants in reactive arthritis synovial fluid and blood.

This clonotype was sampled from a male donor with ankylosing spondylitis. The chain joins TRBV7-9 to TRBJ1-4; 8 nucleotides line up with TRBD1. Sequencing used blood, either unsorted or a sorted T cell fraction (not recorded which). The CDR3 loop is CASSPGKDRDEKLFF. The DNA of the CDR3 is TGTGCCAGCAGCCCGGGGAAGGACAGGGATGAAAAACTGTTTTTT.